The 14 T cell receptor beta chains below were found in one sample sequenced in a study of identical twins. A single record per CDR3 protein comes from TCRdb applying MiXCR to the 5' RACE reads. The data hold approximately 410,000 distinct CDR3 sequences, with around 18% observed a single time. Sequenced material: naive T cells sorted from blood. All receptors come from a man between 50 and 59 years old in good health.

The table lists this clonotype with many counts. This chain connects TRBV20-1 to TRBJ2-7, with TRBD1 matching over 7 bases. The ends lost 0 bases at V and 1 base at J; junction bases unmatched: 6. This CDR3 comprises 15 residues. CDR1 and CDR2 from the germline V gene are DFQATT and SNEGSKA (reference sequence). This CDR3 is CSARELPGGSYEQYF. The CDR3 coding sequence is TGCAGTGCTAGAGAGTTACCAGGGGGTTCCTACGAGCAGTACTTC.

The gene calls are TRBV5-1 and TRBJ1-2, with D perhaps matching TRBD1 (5 bases). The V and J ends lost 4 bases and 4 bases respectively, with 17 bases between them. The V gene's germline CDR1 is SGHRS and CDR2 YFSETQ. There are 15 residues in the CDR3. This CDR3 is CASSALQGGSYGYTF. The CDR3 bases are TGCGCCAGCAGCGCACTCCAGGGTGGGAGCTATGGCTACACCTTC. The full variable domain, its missing parts supplied by reference TRBV5-1 and TRBJ1-2, is KAGVTQTPRYLIKTRGQQVTLSCSPISGHRSVSWYQQTPGQGLQFLFEYFSETQRNKGNFPGRFSGRQFSNSRSEMNVSTLELGDSALYLCASSALQGGSYGYTFGSGTRLTVV.

This clonotype was seen just once. The chain combines TRBV2 with TRBJ2-1; TRBD2 agrees at 15 bases. Germline values: CDR1 SNHLY, CDR2 FYNNEI. The V segment lost 6 bases and the J segment 6 bases; nucleotides outside the gene matches: 3. The CDR3 loop spans 15 amino acids. In DNA form, the CDR3 reads TGTGCCAGCAGGGGACTAGCGGGAGGTCCCAATGAGCAGTTCTTC. Translated, it gives CASRGLAGGPNEQFF. The full variable domain, rest sourced from reference TRBV2 and TRBJ2-1, is EPEVTQTPSHQVTQMGQEVILRCVPISNHLYFYWYRQILGQKVEFLVSFYNNEISEKSEIFDDQFSVERPDGSNFTLKIRSTKLEDSAMYFCASRGLAGGPNEQFFGPGTRLTVL.

Only a few counts were recorded for this clonotype. V and J are TRBV23-1 and TRBJ2-7, with TRBD2 matching 7 bases. TRBV23-1 counts as an open reading frame of uncertain function. The CDR3 has 18 residues. Germline trimming cut 0 bases from V and 0 bases from J; bases unmatched to any gene: 11. CDR3 region: CASSQSRTGGWGSYEQYF. The CDR3 bases are TGCGCCAGCAGTCAATCACGGACGGGGGGTTGGGGCTCCTACGAGCAGTACTTC.

The chain is built from TRBV20-1 and TRBJ1-6; D uncertain. The CDR3 is 15 residues long. CDR1 and CDR2 (germline): DFQATT, SNEGSKA (reference sequence). Trimming took off 0 bases at V and 6 bases at J, with 12 bases between the two ends. Here the CDR3 DNA reads TGCAGTGCTAGAGAAACGTTTTCTTCTAATTCACCCCTCCACTTT. Amino acids: CSARETFSSNSPLHF.

The J gene is TRBJ2-7, the V gene TRBV7-2; no firm D call. Germline CDR1 and CDR2: SGHTA and FQGNSA. CDR3 length: 15 amino acids. Trimming removed 1 base at V and 0 bases at J, with 10 bases between. The CDR3 loop reads CASSLGPGDSYEQYF. The CDR3 region has the DNA TGTGCCAGCAGCTTAGGACCAGGTGACTCCTACGAGCAGTACTTC.

This clonotype has just a few counts. The V and J genes are TRBV2 and TRBJ2-7; 10 nucleotides agree with TRBD2. The CDR3 is 15 amino acids. Germline V gene data show CDR1 as SNHLY and CDR2 as FYNNEI. J was trimmed by 4 bases and V by 4 bases; bases with no gene match: 7. Here the CDR3 reads CASSAERGGRYEQYF. In DNA form, the CDR3 reads TGTGCCAGCAGTGCAGAGCGGGGGGGCCGGTACGAGCAGTACTTC.

This chain uses TRBV12-3 or TRBV12-4 with TRBJ2-5, with 8 bases that match TRBD2. V lost 3 bases to trimming and J lost 5 bases; unmatched junction nucleotides: 8. This CDR3 has 15 amino acids. CDR3 region: CASSLQRGQRETQYF. The CDR3 region has the DNA TGTGCCAGCAGTTTGCAGCGGGGGCAAAGGGAGACCCAGTACTTC.

The chain recombines TRBV6-5 with TRBJ1-6; no clear D. Per germline, CDR1 MNHEY and CDR2 SVGAGI. This CDR3 has 14 amino acids. Trimming stripped 2 bases from V and 8 bases from J, with 10 bases between. CDR3 sequence (DNA): TGTGCCAGCAGTTACCGAGGGTTAGATTCACCCCTCCACTTT. Translating it yields CASSYRGLDSPLHF.

The J gene is TRBJ1-4, the V gene TRBV7-9; D not certain. The CDR3 is 16 residues long. Germline assignment: CDR1 SEHNR and CDR2 FQNEAQ (reference sequence). V lost 2 bases to trimming and J lost 7 bases, with 17 bases between them. The CDR3 is CASSLYASAWSEKLFF. The CDR3 DNA sequence: TGTGCCAGCAGCTTATATGCGTCTGCGTGGAGTGAAAAACTGTTTTTT.

This clonotype occurred a few times. This sequence joins TRBV4-3 and TRBJ2-3; 13 bases align to TRBD2. This CDR3 has 16 amino acids. Looked up from germline, CDR1 is LGHNA and CDR2 is YSLEER. V trimming: 3 bases; J trimming: 3 bases; junction bases outside the gene matches: 3. The CDR3 bases are TGCGCCAGCAGCCACACTAGCGGGGGGGCGACAGATACGCAGTATTTT. Protein sequence: CASSHTSGGATDTQYF.

This clonotype was seen a handful of times. V is TRBV9 and J is TRBJ2-1; 11 bases match TRBD2. Losses at the gene ends were 4 bases for V and 8 bases for J; bases not matched to a gene: 11. The CDR3 runs to 16 residues. The germline CDR1 and CDR2 sequences are SGDLS and YYNGEE. The CDR3 is CASSSGGLAEGDEQFF. The CDR3 nucleotides are TGTGCCAGCAGCTCCGGGGGACTAGCGGAGGGGGATGAGCAGTTCTTC.

The chain employs TRBV7-2 and TRBJ2-5; 13 bases align to TRBD2. Germline-derived CDR1 and CDR2 are SGHTA and FQGNSA. The CDR3 has 15 residues. Trimming cost V 4 bases and J 3 bases; bases outside gene matches: 2. The CDR3 here is CASSWTSGSKETQYF. Here the CDR3 DNA reads TGTGCCAGCAGCTGGACTAGCGGGAGCAAAGAGACCCAGTACTTC.

The rearrangement links TRBV20-1 to TRBJ1-2; D is possibly TRBD1 (5 bases). Germline CDR1 is DFQATT and CDR2 is SNEGSKA (reference sequence). V was shortened by 0 bases and J by 2 bases, with 10 bases between the two germline ends. The CDR3 loop spans 14 amino acids. CDR3 sequence reads: CSARDRGTNYGYTF. The DNA for the CDR3 is TGCAGTGCTAGAGATCGGGGGACCAACTATGGCTACACCTTC.